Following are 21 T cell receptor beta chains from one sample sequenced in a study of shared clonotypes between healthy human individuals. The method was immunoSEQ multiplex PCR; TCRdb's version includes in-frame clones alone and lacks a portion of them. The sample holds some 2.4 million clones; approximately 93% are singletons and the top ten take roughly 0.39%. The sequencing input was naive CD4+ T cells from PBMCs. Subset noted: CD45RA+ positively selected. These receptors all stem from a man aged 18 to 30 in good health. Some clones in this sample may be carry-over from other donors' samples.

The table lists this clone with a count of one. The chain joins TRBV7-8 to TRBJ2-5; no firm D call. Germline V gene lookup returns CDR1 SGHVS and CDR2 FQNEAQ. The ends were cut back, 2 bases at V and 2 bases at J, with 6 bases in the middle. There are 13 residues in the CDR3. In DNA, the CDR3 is TGTGCCAGCAGCTTACGAGTTCAAGAGACCCAGTACTTC. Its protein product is CASSLRVQETQYF.

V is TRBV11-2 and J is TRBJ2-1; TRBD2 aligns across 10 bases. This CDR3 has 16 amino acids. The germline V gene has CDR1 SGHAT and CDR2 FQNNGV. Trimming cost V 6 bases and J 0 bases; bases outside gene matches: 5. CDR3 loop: CASRSASGSSYNEQFF. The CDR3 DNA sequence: TGTGCCAGCAGGTCGGCTAGCGGGAGCTCCTACAATGAGCAGTTCTTC.

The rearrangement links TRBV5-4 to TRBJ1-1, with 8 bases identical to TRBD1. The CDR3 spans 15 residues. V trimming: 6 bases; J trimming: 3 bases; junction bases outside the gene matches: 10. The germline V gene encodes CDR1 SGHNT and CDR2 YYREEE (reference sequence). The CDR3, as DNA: TGTGCCAGCACCCCAGGGGGCCGGGGGGACACTGAAGCTTTCTTT. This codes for CASTPGGRGDTEAFF.

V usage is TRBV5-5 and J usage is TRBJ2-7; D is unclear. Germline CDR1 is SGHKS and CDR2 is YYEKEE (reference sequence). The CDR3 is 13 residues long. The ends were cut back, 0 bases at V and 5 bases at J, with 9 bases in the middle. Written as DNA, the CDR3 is TGTGCCAGCAGCTTGGTGGGGTTCCACGAGCAGTACTTC. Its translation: CASSLVGFHEQYF.

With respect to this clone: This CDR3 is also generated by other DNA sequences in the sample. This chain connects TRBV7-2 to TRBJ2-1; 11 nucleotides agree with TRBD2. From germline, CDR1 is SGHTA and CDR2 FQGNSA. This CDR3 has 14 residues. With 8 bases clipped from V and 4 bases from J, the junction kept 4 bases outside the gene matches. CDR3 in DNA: TGTGCCAGCCGGCTAGCGGGAGGATACAATGAGCAGTTCTTC. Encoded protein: CASRLAGGYNEQFF.

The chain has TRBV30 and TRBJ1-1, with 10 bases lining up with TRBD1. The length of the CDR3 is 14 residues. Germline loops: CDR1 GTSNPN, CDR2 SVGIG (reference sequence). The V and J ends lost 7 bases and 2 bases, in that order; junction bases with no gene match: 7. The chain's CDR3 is CAYRTGGLNTEAFF. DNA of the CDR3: TGTGCCTATAGGACAGGGGGACTTAACACTGAAGCTTTCTTT.

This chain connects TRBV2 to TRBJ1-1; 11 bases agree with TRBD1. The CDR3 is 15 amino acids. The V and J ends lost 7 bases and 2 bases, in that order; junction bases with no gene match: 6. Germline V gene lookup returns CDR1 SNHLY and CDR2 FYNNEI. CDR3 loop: CASIPGQGVNTEAFF. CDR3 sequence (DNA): TGTGCCAGCATCCCGGGACAGGGGGTTAACACTGAAGCTTTCTTT.

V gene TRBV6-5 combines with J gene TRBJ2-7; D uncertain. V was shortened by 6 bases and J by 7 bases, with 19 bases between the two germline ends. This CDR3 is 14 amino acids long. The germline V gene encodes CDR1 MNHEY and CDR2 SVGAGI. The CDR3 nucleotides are TGTGCCAGCAGCCCGGAAGGCCCCTTGTGGGAGCAGTACTTC. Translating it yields CASSPEGPLWEQYF.

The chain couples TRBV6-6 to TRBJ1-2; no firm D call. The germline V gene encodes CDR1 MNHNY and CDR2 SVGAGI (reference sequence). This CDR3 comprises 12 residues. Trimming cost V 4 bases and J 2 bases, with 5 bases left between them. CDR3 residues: CASSSRNYGYTF. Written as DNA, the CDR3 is TGTGCCAGCAGTTCCCGAAACTATGGCTACACCTTC.

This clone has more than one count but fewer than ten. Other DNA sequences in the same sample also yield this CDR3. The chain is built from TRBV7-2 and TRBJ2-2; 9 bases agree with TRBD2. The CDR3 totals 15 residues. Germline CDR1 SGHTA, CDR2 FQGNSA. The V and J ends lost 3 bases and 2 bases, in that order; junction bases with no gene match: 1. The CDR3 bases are TGTGCCAGCAGCTTGACTAGCGGAAACACCGGGGAGCTGTTTTTT. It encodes CASSLTSGNTGELFF.

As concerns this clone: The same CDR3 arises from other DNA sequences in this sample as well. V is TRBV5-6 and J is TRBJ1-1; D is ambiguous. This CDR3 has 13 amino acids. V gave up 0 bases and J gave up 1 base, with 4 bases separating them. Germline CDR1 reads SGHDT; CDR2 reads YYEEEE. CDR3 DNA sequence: TGTGCCAGCAGCTTGGACAGGAACACTGAAGCTTTCTTT. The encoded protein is CASSLDRNTEAFF.

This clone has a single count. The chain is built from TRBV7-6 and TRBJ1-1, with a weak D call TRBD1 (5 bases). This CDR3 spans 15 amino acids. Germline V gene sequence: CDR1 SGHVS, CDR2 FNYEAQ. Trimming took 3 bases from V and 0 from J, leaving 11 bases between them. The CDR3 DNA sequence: TGTGCCAGCAGCTTTATGACAGAGCTGAACACTGAAGCTTTCTTT. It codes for CASSFMTELNTEAFF.

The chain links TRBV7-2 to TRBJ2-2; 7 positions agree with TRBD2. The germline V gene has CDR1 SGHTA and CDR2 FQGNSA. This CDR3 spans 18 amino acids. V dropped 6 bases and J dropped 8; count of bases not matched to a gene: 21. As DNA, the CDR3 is TGTGCCAGCAGTCTCTCCCCTTTGAACATACCGGGAGGAGGGGAGCTGTTTTTT. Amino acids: CASSLSPLNIPGGGELFF.

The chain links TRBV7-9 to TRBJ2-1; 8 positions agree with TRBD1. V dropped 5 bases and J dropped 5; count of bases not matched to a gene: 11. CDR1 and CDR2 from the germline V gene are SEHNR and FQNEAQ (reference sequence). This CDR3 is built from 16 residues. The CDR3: CASSSFPGQGDNEQFF. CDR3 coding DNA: TGTGCCAGCAGCAGTTTTCCCGGACAGGGAGACAATGAGCAGTTCTTC. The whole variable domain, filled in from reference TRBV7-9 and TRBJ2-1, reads DTGVSQNPRHKITKRGQNVTFRCDPISEHNRLYWYRQTLGQGPEFLTYFQNEAQLEKSRLLSDRFSAERPKGSFSTLEIQRTEQGDSAMYLCASSSFPGQGDNEQFFGPGTRLTVL.

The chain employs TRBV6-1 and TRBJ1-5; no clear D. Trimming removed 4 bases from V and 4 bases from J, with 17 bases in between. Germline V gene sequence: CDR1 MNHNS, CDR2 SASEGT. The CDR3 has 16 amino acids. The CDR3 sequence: CASSGRFEVRNQPQHF. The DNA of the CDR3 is TGTGCCAGCAGTGGCCGGTTTGAGGTCCGAAATCAGCCCCAGCATTTT.

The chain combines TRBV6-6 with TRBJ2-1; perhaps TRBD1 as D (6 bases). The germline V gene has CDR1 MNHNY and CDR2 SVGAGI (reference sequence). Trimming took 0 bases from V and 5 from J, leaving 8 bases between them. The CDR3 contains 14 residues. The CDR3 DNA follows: TGTGCCAGCAGTTACTCTTGGGACAACAATGAGCAGTTCTTC. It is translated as CASSYSWDNNEQFF.

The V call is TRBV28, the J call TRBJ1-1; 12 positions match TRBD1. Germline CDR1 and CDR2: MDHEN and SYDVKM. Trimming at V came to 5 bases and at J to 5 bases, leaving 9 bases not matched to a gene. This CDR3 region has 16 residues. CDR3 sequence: CASSKGQGAHETEAFF. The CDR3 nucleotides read TGTGCCAGCAGTAAGGGACAGGGGGCGCATGAGACTGAAGCTTTCTTT.

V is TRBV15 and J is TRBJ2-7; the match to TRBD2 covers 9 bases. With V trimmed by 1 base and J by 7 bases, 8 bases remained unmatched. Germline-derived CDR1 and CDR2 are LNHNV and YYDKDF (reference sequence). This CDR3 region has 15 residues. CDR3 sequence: CATSRAIVAGEEQYF. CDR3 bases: TGTGCCACCAGCAGAGCGATCGTAGCGGGAGAAGAGCAGTACTTC.

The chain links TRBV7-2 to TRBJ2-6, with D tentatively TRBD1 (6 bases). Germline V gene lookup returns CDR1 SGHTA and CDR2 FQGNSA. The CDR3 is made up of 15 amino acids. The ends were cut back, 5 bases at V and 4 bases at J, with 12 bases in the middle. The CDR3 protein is CASSPQGSGANVLTF. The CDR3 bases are TGTGCCAGCAGCCCACAGGGATCGGGGGCCAACGTCCTGACTTTC.

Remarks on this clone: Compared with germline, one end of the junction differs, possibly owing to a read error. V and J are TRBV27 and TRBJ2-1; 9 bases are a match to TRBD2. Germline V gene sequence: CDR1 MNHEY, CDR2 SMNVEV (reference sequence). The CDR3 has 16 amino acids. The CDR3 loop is CASSPRGGTSYHEQFF. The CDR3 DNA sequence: TGTGCCAGCAGTCCGCGCGGGGGGACTAGCTACCATGAGCAGTTCTTC.

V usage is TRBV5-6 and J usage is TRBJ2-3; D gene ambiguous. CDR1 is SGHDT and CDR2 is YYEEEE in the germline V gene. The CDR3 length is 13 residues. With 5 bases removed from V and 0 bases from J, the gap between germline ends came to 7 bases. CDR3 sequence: CASSVASTDTQYF. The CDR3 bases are TGTGCCAGCAGTGTCGCTAGCACAGATACGCAGTATTTT.